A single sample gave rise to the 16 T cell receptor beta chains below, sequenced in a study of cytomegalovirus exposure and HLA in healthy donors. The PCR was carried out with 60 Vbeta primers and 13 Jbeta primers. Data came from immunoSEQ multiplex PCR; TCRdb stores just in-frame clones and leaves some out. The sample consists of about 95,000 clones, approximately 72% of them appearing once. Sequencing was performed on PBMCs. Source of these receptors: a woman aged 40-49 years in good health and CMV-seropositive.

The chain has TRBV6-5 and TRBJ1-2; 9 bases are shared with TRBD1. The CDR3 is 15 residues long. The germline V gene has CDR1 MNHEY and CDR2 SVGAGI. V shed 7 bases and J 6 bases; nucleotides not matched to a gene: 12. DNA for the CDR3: TGTGCCAGCACGGACAGGGGATCCCAACAGAATGGCTACACCTTC. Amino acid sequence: CASTDRGSQQNGYTF.

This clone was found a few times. CDR3 DNA sequence: TGTGCCAGCAGCTGGGGACTAGCGGGAGAGTACGAGCAGTACTTC. Residues: CASSWGLAGEYEQYF. This sequence joins TRBV7-9 and TRBJ2-7, with 14 bases that match TRBD2. The CDR3 has 15 amino acids. Germline V gene data show CDR1 as SEHNR and CDR2 as FQNEAQ (reference sequence). V shed 4 bases and J 4 bases; nucleotides not matched to a gene: 3.

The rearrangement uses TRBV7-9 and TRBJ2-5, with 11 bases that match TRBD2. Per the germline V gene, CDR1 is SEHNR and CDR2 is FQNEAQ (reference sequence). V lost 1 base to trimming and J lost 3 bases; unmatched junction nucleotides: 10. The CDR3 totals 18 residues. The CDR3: CASSLVGTSGVYKETQYF. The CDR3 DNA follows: TGTGCCAGCAGCTTAGTTGGGACTAGCGGAGTATACAAAGAGACCCAGTACTTC.

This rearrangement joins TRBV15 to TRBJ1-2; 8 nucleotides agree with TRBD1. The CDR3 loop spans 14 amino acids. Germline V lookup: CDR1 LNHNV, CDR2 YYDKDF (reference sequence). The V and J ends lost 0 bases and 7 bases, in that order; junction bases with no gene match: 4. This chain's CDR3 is CATSREDRVGGYTF. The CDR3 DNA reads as TGTGCCACCAGCAGAGAGGACAGGGTAGGTGGCTACACCTTC.

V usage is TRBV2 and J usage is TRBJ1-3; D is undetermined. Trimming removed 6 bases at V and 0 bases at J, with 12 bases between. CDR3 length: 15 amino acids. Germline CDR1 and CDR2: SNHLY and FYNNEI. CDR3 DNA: TGTGCCAGCAGAAACCGGGAGAGCTCTGGAAACACCATATATTTT. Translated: CASRNRESSGNTIYF. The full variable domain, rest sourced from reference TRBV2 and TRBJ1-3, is EPEVTQTPSHQVTQMGQEVILRCVPISNHLYFYWYRQILGQKVEFLVSFYNNEISEKSEIFDDQFSVERPDGSNFTLKIRSTKLEDSAMYFCASRNRESSGNTIYFGEGSWLTVV.

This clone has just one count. The CDR3 coding sequence is TGTGCCACCAGCAGAGGGTTAGCGGGAGGGGCAGATACGCAGTATTTT. Amino acids: CATSRGLAGGADTQYF. V gene TRBV15 combines with J gene TRBJ2-3; 11 positions agree with TRBD2. Germline trimming cut 1 base from V and 4 bases from J; bases unmatched to any gene: 4. Germline CDR1 is LNHNV and CDR2 is YYDKDF (reference sequence). The CDR3 length is 16 residues. The whole variable domain, filled in from reference TRBV15 and TRBJ2-3, reads DAMVIQNPRYQVTQFGKPVTLSCSQTLNHNVMYWYQQKSSQAPKLLFHYYDKDFNNEADTPDNFQSRRPNTSFCFLDIRSPGLGDTAMYLCATSRGLAGGADTQYFGPGTRLTVL.

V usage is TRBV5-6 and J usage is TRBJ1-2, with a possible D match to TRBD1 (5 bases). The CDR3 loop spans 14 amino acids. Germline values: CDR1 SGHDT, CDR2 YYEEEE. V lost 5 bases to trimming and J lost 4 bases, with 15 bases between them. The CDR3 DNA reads TGTGCCAGCAGAAACAGGCGAAGCCCCTATGGCTACACCTTC. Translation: CASRNRRSPYGYTF.

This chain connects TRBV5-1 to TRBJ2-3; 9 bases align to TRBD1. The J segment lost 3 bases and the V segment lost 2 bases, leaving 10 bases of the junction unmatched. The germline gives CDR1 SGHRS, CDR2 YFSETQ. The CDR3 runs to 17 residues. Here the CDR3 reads CASSFSGTGFGTDTQYF. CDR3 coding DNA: TGCGCCAGCAGCTTCTCCGGGACAGGGTTCGGAACAGATACGCAGTATTTT.

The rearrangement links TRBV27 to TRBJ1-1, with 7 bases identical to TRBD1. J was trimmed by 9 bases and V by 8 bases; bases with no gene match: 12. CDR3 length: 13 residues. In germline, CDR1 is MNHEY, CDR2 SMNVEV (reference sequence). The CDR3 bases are TGTGCCAGCCGGAGACAGGGAACGGTTCAAGCTTTCTTT. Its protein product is CASRRQGTVQAFF.

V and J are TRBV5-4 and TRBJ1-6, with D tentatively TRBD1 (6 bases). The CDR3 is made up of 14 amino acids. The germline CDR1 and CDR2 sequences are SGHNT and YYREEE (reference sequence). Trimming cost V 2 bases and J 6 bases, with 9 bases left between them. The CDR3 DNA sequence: TGTGCCAGCAGCTTCCGGGACATTAATTCACCCCTCCACTTT. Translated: CASSFRDINSPLHF.

The CDR3 reads CASSPVGGKGDEQYF. As DNA, the CDR3 is TGTGCCAGCTCACCCGTTGGGGGCAAGGGCGACGAGCAGTACTTC. The gene calls are TRBV18 and TRBJ2-7; perhaps TRBD1 as D (6 bases). The V end lost 3 bases, the J end lost 5 bases, and 17 bases lay between the germline ends. The CDR3 contains 15 residues. Germline assignment: CDR1 KGHSH and CDR2 LQKENI.

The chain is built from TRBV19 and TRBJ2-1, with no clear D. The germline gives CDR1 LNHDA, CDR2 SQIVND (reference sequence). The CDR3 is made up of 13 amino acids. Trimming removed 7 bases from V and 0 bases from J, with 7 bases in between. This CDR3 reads CASTPSSYNEQFF. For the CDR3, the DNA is TGTGCCAGTACGCCGAGCTCCTACAATGAGCAGTTCTTC.

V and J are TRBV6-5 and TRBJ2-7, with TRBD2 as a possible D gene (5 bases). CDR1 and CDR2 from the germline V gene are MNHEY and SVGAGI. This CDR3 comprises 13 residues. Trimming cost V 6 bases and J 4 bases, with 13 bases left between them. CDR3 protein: CASSPYGDYEQYF. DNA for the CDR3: TGTGCCAGCAGCCCATACGGGGATTACGAGCAGTACTTC.

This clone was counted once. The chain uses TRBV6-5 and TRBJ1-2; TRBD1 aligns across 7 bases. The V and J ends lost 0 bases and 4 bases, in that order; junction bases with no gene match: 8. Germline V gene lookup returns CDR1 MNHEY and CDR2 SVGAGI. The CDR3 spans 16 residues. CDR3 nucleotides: TGTGCCAGCAGTTACTCGTACACAGGGGACCTCTATGGCTACACCTTC. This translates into CASSYSYTGDLYGYTF.

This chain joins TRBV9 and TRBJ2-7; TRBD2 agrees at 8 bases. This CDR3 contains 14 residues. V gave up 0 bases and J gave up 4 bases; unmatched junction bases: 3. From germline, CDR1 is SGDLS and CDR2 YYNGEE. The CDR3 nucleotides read TGTGCCAGCAGCGTAGGCGCGGGGGGTTACGAGCAGTACTTC. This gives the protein CASSVGAGGYEQYF.

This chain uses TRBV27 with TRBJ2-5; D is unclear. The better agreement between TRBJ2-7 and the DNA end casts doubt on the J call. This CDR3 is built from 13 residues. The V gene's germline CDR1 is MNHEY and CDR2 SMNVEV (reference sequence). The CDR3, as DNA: TGTGCCAGCAGTTCTGGCGGTACCTACGAGCAGTACTTC. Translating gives CASSSGGTYEQYF.